What follows describes a single T cell receptor beta chain. Its antigen is still unknown. Random hexamers primed reverse transcription of roughly 0.45 to 1 ug RNA. The CDR3 of TCR beta was amplified by immunoSEQ multiplex PCR across 54 Vbeta and 13 Jbeta. TCRdb independently ran MiXCR on the immunoSEQ multiplex PCR reads; one entry per CDR3 protein. Among roughly 190,000 distinct CDR3 sequences listed, just under 95% were seen once. V lost 5 bases and J lost 12; bases outside the gene matches: 4. The CDR3 has 11 amino acids. TEMRA cells were FACS-enriched, and CD8+ and CD4+ T cells were isolated negatively. The source of the sample is a study of CD8 T cells in Susac syndrome. General study results and limits: In its TCR sequencing and HLA analysis, the study acknowledged that the number of individuals was relatively small.

The sequencing input was CD4+ T cells from PBMCs. This sequence was found in a human donor in good health. The rearrangement links TRBV12-3 or TRBV12-4 to TRBJ1-5; 7 bases line up with TRBD1. This chain's CDR3 is CASSIRDSQHF. The CDR3 nucleotides are TGTGCCAGCAGTATCCGGGACAGCCAGCATTTT.